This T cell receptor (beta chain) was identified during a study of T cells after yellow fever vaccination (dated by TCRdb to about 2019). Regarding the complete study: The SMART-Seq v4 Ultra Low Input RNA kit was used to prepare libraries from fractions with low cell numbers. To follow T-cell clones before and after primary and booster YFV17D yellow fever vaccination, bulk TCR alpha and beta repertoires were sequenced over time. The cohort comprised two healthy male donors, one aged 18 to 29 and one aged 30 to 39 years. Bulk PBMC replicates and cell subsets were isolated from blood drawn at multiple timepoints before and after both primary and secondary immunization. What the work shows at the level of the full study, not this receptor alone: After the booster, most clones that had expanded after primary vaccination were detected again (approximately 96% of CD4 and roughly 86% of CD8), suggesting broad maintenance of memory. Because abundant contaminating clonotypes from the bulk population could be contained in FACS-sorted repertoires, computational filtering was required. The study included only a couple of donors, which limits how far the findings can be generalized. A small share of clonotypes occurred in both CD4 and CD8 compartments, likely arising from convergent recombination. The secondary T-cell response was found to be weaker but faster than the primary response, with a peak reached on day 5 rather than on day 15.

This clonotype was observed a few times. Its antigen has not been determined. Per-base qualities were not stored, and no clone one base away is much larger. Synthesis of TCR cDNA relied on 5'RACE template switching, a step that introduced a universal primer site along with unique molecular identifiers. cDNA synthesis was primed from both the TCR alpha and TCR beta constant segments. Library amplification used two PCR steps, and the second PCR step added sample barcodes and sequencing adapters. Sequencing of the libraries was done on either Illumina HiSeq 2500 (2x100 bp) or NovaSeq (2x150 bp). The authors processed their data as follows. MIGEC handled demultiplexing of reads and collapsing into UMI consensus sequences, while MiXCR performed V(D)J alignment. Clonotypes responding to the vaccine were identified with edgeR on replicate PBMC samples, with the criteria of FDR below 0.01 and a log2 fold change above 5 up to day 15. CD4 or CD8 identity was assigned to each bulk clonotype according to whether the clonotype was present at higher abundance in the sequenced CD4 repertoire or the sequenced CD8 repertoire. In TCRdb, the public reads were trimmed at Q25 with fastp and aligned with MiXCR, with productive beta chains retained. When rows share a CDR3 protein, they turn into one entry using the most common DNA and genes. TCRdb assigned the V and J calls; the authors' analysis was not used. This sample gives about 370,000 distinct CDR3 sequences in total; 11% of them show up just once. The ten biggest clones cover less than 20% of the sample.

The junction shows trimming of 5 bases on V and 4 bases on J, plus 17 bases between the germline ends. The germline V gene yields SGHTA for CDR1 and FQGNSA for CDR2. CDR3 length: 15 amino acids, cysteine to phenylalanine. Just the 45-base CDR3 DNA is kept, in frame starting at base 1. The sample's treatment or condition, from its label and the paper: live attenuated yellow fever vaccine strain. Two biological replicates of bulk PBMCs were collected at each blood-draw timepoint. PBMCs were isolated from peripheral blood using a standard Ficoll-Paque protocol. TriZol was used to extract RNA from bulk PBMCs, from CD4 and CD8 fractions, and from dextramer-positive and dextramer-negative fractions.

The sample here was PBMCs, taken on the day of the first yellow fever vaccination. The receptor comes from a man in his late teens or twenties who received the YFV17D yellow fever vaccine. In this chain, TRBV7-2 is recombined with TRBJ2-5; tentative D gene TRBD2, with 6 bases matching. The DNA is TGTGCCAGCAGCCTGGTGGTCGGGGGAGTAGAGACCCAGTACTTC. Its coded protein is CASSLVVGGVETQYF.